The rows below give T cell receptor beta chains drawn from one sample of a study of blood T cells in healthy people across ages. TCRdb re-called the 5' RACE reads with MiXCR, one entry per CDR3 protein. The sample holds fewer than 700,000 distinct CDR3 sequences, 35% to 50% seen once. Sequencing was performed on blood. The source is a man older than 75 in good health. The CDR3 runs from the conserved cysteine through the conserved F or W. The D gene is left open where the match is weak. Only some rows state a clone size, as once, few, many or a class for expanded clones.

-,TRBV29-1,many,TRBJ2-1,CSVEALGDEQFF,TGCAGCGTTGAAGCCCTCGGGGATGAGCAGTTCTTC
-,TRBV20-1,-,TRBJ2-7,CSASHPGPLNEQYF,TGCAGTGCTAGTCATCCGGGGCCCCTCAACGAGCAGTACTTC
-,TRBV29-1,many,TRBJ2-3,CSVEGGPTDTQYF,TGCAGCGTTGAAGGGGGGCCCACAGATACGCAGTATTTT
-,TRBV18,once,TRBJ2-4,CASSPVEAAKNIQYF,TGTGCCAGCTCACCGGTAGAGGCCGCCAAAAACATTCAGTACTTC
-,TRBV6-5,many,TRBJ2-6,CASSPSQAGANVLTF,TGTGCCAGCAGTCCCTCACAAGCTGGGGCCAACGTCCTGACTTTC
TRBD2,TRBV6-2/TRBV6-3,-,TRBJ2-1,CASRGLLLAGRSYEQFF,TGTGCCAGCAGAGGGCTTTTACTAGCGGGCAGATCCTACGAGCAGTTCTTC
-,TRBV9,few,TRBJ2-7,CASSVEAGSEQYF,TGTGCCAGCAGCGTAGAGGCAGGGTCCGAGCAGTACTTC
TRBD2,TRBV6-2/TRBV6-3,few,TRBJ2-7,CASRWTSGASYEQYF,TGTGCCAGCAGATGGACTAGCGGGGCCTCCTACGAGCAGTACTTC
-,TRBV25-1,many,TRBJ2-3,CASSEGGKTDTQYF,TGTGCCAGCAGTGAAGGGGGGAAGACAGATACGCAGTATTTT
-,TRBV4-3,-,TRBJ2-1,CASSGRSGRHNEQFF,TGCGCCAGCAGCGGCAGGTCTGGGAGACACAATGAGCAGTTCTTC
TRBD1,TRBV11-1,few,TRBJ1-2,CASSKDRGQTPGASNGYTF,TGTGCCAGCAGCAAAGACCGGGGACAGACCCCCGGAGCGTCGAATGGCTACACCTTC
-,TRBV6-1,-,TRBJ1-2,CACRSTHYGYTF,TGTGCCTGCAGATCGACACACTATGGCTACACCTTC
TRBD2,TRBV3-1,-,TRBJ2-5,CASSQHGGGETQYF,TGTGCCAGCAGCCAGCATGGGGGGGGGGAGACCCAGTACTTC
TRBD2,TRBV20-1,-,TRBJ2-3,CSATPGLATDTQYF,TGCAGTGCTACCCCGGGACTAGCAACAGATACGCAGTATTTT
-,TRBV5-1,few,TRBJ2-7,CASSLDTALYEQYF,TGCGCCAGCAGCTTGGATACAGCTCTCTACGAGCAGTACTTC
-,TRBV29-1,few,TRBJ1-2,CSVEVGLGYGYTF,TGCAGCGTTGAGGTTGGCCTCGGGTATGGCTACACCTTC
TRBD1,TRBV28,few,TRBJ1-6,CASIPVGQANSPLHF,TGTGCCAGCATCCCAGTGGGACAGGCTAATTCACCCCTCCACTTT
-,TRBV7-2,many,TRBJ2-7,CASSLVFSARGSYNEQYF,TGTGCCAGCAGCTTAGTCTTCAGCGCGAGGGGCTCCTACAATGAGCAGTACTTC
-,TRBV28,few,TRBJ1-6,CASNSGTWGNSPLHF,TGTGCCAGCAACTCCGGGACGTGGGGGAATTCACCCCTCCACTTT
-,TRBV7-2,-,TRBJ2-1,CASSLGLASNNEQFF,TGTGCCAGCAGCTTAGGCCTAGCGAGCAACAATGAGCAGTTCTTC
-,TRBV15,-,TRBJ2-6,CATSRWGTGANVLTF,TGTGCCACCAGCAGATGGGGAACTGGGGCCAACGTCCTGACTTTC
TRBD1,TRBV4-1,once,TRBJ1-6,CASSPLDRAQYNSPLHF,TGCGCCAGCAGCCCCCTCGACAGGGCTCAATATAATTCACCCCTCCACTTT
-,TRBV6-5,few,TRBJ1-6,CTSGRGHNSPLHF,TGTACCAGCGGCAGGGGCCATAATTCACCCCTCCACTTT
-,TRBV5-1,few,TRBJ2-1,CASSLEGLSEQFF,TGCGCCAGCAGCTTGGAGGGCCTAAGTGAGCAGTTCTTC
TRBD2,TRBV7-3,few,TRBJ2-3,CASSRTSGSADTQYF,TGTGCCAGCAGCCGGACTAGCGGGAGTGCAGATACGCAGTATTTT
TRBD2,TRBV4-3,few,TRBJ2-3,CASSHREGTTDTQYF,TGCGCCAGCAGCCATAGGGAGGGAACCACAGATACGCAGTATTTT
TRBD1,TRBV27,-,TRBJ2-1,CASKQGRYNEQFF,TGTGCCAGCAAACAGGGGCGTTACAATGAGCAGTTCTTC
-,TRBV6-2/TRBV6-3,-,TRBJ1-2,CASRQMEAANYGYTF,TGTGCCAGCAGGCAAATGGAGGCAGCTAACTATGGCTACACCTTC
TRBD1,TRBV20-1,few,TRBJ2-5,CSARTGRLGETQYF,TGCAGTGCTAGGACAGGGCGGCTAGGAGAGACCCAGTACTTC
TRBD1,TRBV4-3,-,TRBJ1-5,CASSQDTGDSNQPQHF,TGCGCCAGCAGCCAGGATACAGGGGATAGCAATCAGCCCCAGCATTTT
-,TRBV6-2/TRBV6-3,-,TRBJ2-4,CASSYSRASENIQYF,TGTGCCAGCAGTTACTCGCGCGCGTCCGAAAACATTCAGTACTTC
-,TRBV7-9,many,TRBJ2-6,CASSLSSGANVLTF,TGTGCCAGCAGCCTAAGCTCTGGGGCCAACGTCCTGACTTTC
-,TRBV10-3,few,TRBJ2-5,CAISDTPGTQYF,TGTGCCATCAGTGACACCCCTGGGACCCAGTACTTC
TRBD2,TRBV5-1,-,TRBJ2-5,CASSTASGRETQYF,TGCGCCAGCAGTACGGCTAGCGGGAGAGAGACCCAGTACTTC
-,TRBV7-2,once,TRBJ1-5,CASSPFGNQPQHF,TGTGCCAGCAGCCCGTTTGGAAATCAGCCCCAGCATTTT
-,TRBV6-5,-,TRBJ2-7,CASSRAAGRTYEQYF,TGTGCCAGCAGCCGCGCGGCAGGGCGGACCTACGAGCAGTACTTC
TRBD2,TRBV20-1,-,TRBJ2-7,CSAGGTSVPGEQYF,TGCAGTGCGGGGGGGACTAGCGTCCCTGGCGAGCAGTACTTC
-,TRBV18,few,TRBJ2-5,CASSPRIRDPQETQYF,TGTGCCAGCTCACCCCGGATCCGGGATCCCCAAGAGACCCAGTACTTC
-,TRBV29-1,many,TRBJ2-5,CSVEFLGRETQYF,TGCAGCGTTGAGTTTCTGGGGCGGGAGACCCAGTACTTC
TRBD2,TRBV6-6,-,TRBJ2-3,CASGTSGSRTDTQYF,TGTGCCAGCGGGACTAGCGGTTCCCGCACAGATACGCAGTATTTT
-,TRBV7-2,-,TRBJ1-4,CASSLGSTNEKLFF,TGTGCCAGCAGTCTCGGGTCAACTAATGAAAAACTGTTTTTT
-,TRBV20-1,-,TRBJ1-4,CSARDLGRRREKLFF,TGCAGTGCTAGAGATCTGGGCCGACGTCGGGAAAAACTGTTTTTT
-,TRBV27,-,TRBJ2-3,CASSAQGIWDTQYF,TGTGCCAGCAGTGCCCAGGGTATCTGGGATACGCAGTATTTT
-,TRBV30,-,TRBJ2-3,CAWSAGGGFSTDTQYF,TGTGCCTGGAGTGCGGGGGGCGGCTTTAGCACAGATACGCAGTATTTT
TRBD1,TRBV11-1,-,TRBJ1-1,CASSTLGTELNTEAFF,TGTGCCAGCAGCACCCTAGGGACAGAACTGAACACTGAAGCTTTCTTT
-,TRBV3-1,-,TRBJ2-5,CASSQVVGRKETQYF,TGTGCCAGCAGCCAAGTAGTGGGCCGAAAAGAGACCCAGTACTTC
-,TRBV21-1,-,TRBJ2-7,CASSLRTIRCEQYF,TGTGCCAGCAGCCTGCGGACGATCCGGTGCGAGCAGTACTTC
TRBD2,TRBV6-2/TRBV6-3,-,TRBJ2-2,CASSGLAGGGGTGELFF,TGTGCCAGCAGTGGACTAGCGGGAGGAGGTGGCACCGGGGAGCTGTTTTTT
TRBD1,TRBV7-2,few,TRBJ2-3,CASSSSGTGTDTQYF,TGTGCCAGCAGCTCTTCCGGGACAGGCACAGATACGCAGTATTTT
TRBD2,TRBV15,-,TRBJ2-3,CATSLGGSRDTQYF,TGTGCCACCAGTTTGGGCGGGAGTAGAGATACGCAGTATTTT
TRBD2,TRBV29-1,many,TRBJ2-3,CSVAGTSVGADTQYF,TGCAGCGTAGCCGGGACTAGCGTTGGGGCAGATACGCAGTATTTT
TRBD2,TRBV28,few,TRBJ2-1,CASSSGTSGRSYNEQFF,TGTGCCAGCAGTTCCGGGACTAGCGGCCGATCCTACAATGAGCAGTTCTTC
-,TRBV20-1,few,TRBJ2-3,CSASGGPVTDTQYF,TGCAGTGCTAGCGGGGGGCCTGTCACAGATACGCAGTATTTT